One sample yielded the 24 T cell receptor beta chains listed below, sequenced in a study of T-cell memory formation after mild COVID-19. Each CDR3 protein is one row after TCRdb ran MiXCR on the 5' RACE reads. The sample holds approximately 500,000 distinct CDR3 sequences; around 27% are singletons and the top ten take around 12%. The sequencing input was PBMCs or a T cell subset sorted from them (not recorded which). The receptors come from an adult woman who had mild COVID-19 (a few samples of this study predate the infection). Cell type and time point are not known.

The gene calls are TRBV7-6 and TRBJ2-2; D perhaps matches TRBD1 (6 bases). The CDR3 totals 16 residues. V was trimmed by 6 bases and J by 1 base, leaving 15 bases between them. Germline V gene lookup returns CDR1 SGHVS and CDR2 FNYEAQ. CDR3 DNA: TGTGCCAGCAGACCCGGGACATACGAGAACACCGGGGAGCTGTTTTTT. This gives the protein CASRPGTYENTGELFF.

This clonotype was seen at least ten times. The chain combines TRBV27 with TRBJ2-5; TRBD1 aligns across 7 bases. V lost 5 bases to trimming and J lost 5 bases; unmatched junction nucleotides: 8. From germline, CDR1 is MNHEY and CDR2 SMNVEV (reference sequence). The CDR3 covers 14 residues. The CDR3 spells CASSPDREQETQYF. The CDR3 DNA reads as TGTGCCAGCAGTCCCGACAGGGAACAGGAGACCCAGTACTTC.

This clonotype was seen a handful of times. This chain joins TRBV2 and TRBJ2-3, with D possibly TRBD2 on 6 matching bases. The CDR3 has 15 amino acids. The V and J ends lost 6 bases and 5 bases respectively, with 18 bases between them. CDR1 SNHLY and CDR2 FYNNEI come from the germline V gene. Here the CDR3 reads CASRYLATEGDTQYF. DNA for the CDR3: TGTGCCAGCAGGTACCTAGCGACCGAGGGAGATACGCAGTATTTT. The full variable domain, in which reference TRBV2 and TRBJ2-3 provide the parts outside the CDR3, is EPEVTQTPSHQVTQMGQEVILRCVPISNHLYFYWYRQILGQKVEFLVSFYNNEISEKSEIFDDQFSVERPDGSNFTLKIRSTKLEDSAMYFCASRYLATEGDTQYFGPGTRLTVL.

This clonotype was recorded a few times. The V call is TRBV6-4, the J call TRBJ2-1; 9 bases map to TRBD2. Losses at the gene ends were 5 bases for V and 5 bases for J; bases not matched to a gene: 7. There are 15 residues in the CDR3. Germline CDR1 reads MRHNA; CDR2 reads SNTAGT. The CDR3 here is CASSNVAGVDNEQFF. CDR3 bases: TGTGCCAGCAGTAACGTAGCGGGAGTGGACAATGAGCAGTTCTTC.

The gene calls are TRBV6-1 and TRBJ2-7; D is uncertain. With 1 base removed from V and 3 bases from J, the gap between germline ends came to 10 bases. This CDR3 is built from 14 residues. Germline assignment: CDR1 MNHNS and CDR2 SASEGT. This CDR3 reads CASSEGVGIYEQYF. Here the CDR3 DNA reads TGTGCCAGCAGTGAAGGGGTGGGTATCTACGAGCAGTACTTC.

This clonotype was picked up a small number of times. The CDR3 region is CASRDNAISNQPQHF. The CDR3 coding sequence is TGTGCCAGCAGAGATAACGCGATTAGCAATCAGCCCCAGCATTTT. The chain carries TRBV12-3 or TRBV12-4 and TRBJ1-5; D not certain. V was cut by 6 bases and J by 0 bases, with 12 bases left in between. The CDR3 totals 15 residues.

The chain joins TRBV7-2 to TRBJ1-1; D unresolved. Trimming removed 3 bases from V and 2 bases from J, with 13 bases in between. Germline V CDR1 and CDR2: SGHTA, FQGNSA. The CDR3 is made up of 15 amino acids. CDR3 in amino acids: CASSFSEGYNTEAFF. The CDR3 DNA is TGTGCCAGCAGCTTCTCCGAGGGATATAACACTGAAGCTTTCTTT.

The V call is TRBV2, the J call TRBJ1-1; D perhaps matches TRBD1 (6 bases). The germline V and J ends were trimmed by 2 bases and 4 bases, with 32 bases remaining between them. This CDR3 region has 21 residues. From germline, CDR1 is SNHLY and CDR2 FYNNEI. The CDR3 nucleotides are TGTGCCAGCAGTGAACTGGGGGCGGGGCAGGGCCCATTTATTTGGAGCACTGAAGCTTTCTTT. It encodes CASSELGAGQGPFIWSTEAFF.

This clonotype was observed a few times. CDR3 DNA: TGTGCCATCGGGTTCGTTGGTCCCACCGGGGAGCTGTTTTTT. This gives the protein CAIGFVGPTGELFF. V usage is TRBV10-3 and J usage is TRBJ2-2, with D unresolved. CDR1 is ENHRY and CDR2 is SYGVKD in the germline V gene. The CDR3 is 14 amino acids. The ends were cut back, 8 bases at V and 4 bases at J, with 14 bases in the middle.

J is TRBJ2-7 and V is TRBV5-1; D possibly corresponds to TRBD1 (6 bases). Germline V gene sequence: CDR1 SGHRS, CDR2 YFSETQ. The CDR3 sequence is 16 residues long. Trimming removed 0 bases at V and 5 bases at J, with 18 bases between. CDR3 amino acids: CASSLDQGLTENEQYF. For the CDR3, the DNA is TGCGCCAGCAGCTTGGACCAGGGGCTCACGGAAAACGAGCAGTACTTC. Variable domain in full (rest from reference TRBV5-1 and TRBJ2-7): KAGVTQTPRYLIKTRGQQVTLSCSPISGHRSVSWYQQTPGQGLQFLFEYFSETQRNKGNFPGRFSGRQFSNSRSEMNVSTLELGDSALYLCASSLDQGLTENEQYFGPGTRLTVT.

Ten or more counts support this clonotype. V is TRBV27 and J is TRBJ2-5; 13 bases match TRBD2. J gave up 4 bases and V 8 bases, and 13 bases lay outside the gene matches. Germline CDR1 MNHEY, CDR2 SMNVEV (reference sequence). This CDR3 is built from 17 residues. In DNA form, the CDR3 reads TGTGCCAGCGGACGGACTAGCGGGAGTCTGTTTGTAGAGACCCAGTACTTC. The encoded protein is CASGRTSGSLFVETQYF.

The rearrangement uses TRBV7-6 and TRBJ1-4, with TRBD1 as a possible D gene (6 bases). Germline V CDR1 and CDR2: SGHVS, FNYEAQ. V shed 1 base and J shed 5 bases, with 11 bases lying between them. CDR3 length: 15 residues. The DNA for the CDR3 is TGTGCCAGCAGCTTAGTCGGACAGATAAATGAAAAACTGTTTTTT. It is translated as CASSLVGQINEKLFF.

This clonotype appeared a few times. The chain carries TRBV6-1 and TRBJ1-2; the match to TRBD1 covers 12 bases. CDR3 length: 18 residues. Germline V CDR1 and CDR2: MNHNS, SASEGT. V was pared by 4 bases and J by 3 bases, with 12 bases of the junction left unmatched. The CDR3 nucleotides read TGTGCCAGCAGTGCCCGGGGACAGGGGGCGGTAATTTACTATGGCTACACCTTC. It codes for CASSARGQGAVIYYGYTF.

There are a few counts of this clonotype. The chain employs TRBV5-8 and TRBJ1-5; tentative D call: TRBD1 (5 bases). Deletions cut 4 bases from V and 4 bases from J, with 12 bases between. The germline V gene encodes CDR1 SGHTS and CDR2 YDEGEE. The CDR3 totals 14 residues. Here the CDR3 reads CASSQGFYNQPQHF. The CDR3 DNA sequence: TGTGCCAGCAGCCAGGGCTTCTATAATCAGCCCCAGCATTTT.

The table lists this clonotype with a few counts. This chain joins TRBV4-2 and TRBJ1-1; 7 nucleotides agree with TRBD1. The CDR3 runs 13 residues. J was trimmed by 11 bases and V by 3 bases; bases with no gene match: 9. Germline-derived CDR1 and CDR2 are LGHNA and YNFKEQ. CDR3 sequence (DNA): TGTGCCAGCAGCCAGGACAGGTCCCTGGAGGCTTTCTTT. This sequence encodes CASSQDRSLEAFF.

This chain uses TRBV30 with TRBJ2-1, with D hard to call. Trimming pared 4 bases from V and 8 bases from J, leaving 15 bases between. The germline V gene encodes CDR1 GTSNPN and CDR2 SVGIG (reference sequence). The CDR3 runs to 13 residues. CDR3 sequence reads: CAWNPLFVDEQFF. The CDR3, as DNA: TGTGCCTGGAATCCCCTTTTTGTCGATGAGCAGTTCTTC.

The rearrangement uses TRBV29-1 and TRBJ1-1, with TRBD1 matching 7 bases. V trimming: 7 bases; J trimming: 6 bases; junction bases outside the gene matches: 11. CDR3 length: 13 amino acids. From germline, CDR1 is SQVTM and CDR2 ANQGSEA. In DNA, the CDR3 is TGCAGCGCCGATCTGACAGGGACCCCTGAAGCTTTCTTT. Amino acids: CSADLTGTPEAFF.

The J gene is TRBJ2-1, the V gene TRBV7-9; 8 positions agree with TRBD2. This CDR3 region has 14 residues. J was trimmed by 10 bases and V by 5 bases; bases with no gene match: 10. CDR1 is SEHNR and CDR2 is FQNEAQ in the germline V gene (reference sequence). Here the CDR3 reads CASSPTSGSPEQFF. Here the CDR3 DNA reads TGTGCCAGCAGCCCAACCAGCGGGAGTCCCGAGCAGTTCTTC.

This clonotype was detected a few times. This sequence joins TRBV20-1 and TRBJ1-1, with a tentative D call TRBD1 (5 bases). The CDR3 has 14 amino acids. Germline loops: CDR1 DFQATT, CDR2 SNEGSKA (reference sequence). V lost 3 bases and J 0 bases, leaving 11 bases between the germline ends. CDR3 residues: CSASGRTMNTEAFF. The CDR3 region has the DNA TGCAGTGCTAGTGGGCGGACAATGAACACTGAAGCTTTCTTT.

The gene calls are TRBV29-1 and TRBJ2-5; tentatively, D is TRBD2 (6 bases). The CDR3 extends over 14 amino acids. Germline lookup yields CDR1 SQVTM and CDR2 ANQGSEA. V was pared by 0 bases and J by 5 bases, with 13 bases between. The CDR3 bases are TGCAGCGTTGAAGATCTGGGGGAGGAGGAGACCCAGTACTTC. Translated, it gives CSVEDLGEEETQYF.

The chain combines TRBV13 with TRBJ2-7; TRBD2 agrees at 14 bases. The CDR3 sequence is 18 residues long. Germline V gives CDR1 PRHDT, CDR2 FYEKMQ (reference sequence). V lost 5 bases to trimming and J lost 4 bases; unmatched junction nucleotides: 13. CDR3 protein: CASSPSPGTSGSTYEQYF. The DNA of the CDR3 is TGTGCCAGCAGCCCTAGCCCCGGGACTAGCGGGAGTACGTACGAGCAGTACTTC.

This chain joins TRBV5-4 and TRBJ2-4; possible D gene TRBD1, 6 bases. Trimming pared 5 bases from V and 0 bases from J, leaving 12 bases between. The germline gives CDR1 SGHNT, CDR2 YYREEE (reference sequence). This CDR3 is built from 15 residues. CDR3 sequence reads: CASSPDSSAKNIQYF. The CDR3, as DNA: TGTGCCAGCAGTCCGGACAGCTCAGCCAAAAACATTCAGTACTTC. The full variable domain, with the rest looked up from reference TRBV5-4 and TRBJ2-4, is ETGVTQSPTHLIKTRGQQVTLRCSSQSGHNTVSWYQQALGQGPQFIFQYYREEENGRGNFPPRFSGLQFPNYSSELNVNALELDDSALYLCASSPDSSAKNIQYFGAGTRLSVL.

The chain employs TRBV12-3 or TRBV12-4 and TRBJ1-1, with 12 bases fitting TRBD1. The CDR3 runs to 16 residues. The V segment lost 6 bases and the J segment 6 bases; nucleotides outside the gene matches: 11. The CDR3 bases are TGTGCCAGCAGCCTTGAGAGGGGACAGGGGGCCCCTGAAGCTTTCTTT. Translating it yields CASSLERGQGAPEAFF.

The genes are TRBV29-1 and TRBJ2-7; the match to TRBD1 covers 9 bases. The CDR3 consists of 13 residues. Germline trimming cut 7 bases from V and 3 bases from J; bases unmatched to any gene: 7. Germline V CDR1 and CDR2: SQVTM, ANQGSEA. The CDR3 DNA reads TGCAGCGCCGGGGACAGGGCACTCTACGAGCAGTACTTC. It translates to CSAGDRALYEQYF.